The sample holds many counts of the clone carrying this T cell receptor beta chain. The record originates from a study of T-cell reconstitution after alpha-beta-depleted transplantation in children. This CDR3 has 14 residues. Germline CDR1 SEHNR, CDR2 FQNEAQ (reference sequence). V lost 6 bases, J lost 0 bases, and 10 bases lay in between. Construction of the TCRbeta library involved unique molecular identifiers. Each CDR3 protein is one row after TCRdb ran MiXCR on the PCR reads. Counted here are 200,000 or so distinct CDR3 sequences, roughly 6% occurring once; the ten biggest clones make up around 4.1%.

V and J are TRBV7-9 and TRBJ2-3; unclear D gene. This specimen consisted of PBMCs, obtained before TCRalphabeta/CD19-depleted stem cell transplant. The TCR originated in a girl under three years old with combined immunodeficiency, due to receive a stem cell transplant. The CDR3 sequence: CASRGPYSTDTQYF. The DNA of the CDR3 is TGTGCCAGCAGAGGACCTTATAGCACAGATACGCAGTATTTT.